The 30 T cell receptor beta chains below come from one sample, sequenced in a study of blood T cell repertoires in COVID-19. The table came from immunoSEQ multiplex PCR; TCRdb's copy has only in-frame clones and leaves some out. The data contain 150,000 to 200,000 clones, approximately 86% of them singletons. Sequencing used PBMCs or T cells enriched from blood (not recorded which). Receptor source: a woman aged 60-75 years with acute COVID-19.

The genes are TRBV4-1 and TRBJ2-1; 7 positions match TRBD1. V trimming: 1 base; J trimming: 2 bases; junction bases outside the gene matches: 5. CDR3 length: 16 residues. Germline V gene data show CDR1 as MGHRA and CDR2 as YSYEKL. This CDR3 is CASSQAPRGTYNEQFF. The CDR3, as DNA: TGCGCCAGCAGCCAAGCTCCCAGGGGGACCTACAATGAGCAGTTCTTC.

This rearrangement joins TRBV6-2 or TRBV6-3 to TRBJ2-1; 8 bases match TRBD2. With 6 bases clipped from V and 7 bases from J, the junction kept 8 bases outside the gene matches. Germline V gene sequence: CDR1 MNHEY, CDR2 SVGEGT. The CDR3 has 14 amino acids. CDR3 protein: CASSPGLGGNEQFF. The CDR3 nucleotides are TGTGCCAGCAGCCCGGGACTAGGGGGGAATGAGCAGTTCTTC.

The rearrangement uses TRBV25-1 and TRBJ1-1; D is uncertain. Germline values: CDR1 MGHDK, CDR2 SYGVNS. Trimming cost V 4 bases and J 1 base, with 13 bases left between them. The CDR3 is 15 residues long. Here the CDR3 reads CASSVMTAENTEAFF. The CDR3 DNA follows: TGTGCCAGCAGTGTTATGACTGCTGAGAACACTGAAGCTTTCTTT.

This CDR3 is CASSSSFYEQYF. In nucleotides, the CDR3 is TGTGCCAGCAGTTCGTCCTTCTACGAGCAGTACTTC. The V gene is TRBV6-2 or TRBV6-3, the J gene TRBJ2-7; D not certain. The CDR3 is 12 residues long. V lost 4 bases, J lost 3 bases, and 7 bases lay in between. CDR1 and CDR2 from the germline V gene are MNHEY and SVGEGT.

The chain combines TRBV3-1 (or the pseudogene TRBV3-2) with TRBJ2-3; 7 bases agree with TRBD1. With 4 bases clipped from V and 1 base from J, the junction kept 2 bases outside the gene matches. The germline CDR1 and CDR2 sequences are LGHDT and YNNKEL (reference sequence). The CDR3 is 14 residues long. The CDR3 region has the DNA TGTGCCAGCAGCCCTCAGGGGGGCACAGATACGCAGTATTTT. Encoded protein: CASSPQGGTDTQYF.

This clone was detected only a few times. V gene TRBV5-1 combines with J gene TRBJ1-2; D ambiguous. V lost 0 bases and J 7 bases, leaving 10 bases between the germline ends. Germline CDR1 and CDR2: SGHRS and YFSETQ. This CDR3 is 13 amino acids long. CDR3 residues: CASSLVGRSGYTF. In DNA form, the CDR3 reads TGCGCCAGCAGCTTGGTAGGGAGGTCTGGCTACACCTTC.

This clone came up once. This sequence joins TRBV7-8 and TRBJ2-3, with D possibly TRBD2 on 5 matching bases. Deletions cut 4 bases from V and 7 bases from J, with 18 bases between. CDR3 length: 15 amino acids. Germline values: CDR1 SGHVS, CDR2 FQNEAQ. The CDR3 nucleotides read TGTGCCAGCAGCTGGGAGAAGATTGCCGTAAATACGCAGTATTTT. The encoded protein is CASSWEKIAVNTQYF.

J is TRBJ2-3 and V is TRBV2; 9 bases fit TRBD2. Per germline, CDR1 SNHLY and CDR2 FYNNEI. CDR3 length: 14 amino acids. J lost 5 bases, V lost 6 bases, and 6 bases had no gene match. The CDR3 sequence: CASRRGGQGDTQYF. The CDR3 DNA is TGTGCCAGCAGGCGGGGGGGCCAGGGAGATACGCAGTATTTT.

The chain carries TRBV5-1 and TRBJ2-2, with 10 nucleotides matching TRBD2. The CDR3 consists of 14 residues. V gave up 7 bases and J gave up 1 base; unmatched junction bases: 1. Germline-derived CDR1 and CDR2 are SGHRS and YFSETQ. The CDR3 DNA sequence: TGCGCCAGCCGGACTAGCGGGAACACCGGGGAGCTGTTTTTT. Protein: CASRTSGNTGELFF.

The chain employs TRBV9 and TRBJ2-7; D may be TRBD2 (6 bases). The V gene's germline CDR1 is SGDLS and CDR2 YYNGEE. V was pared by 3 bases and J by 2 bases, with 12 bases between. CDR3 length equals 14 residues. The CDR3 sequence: CASSDGGTAYEQYF. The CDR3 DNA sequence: TGTGCCAGCAGCGACGGCGGGACCGCCTACGAGCAGTACTTC.

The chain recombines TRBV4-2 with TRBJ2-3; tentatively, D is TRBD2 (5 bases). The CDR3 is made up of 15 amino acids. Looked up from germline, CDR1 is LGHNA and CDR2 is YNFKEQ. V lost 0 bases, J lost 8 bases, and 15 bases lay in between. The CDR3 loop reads CASSQDLVALGTQYF. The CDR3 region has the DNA TGTGCCAGCAGCCAAGATCTAGTAGCGTTGGGTACGCAGTATTTT.

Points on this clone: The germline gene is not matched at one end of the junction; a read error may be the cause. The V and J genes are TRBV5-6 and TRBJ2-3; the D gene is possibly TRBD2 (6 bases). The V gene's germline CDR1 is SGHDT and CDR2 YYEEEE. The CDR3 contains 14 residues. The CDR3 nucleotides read TGTGCCAGCAGTCCGGGACTCCTCACATATACGCAGTATTTT. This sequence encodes CASSPGLLTYTQYF.

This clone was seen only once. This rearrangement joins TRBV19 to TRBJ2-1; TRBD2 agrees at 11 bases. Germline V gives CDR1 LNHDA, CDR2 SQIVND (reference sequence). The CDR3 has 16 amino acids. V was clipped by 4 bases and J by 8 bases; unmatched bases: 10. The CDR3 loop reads CASSKIVAGGRDEQFF. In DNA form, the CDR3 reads TGTGCCAGTAGTAAGATCGTAGCGGGGGGGCGTGATGAGCAGTTCTTC.

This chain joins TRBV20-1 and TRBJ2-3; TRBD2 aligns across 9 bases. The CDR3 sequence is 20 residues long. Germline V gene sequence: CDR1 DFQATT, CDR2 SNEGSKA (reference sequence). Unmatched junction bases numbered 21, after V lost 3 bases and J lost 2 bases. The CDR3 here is CSASGPGSGRVASNTDTQYF. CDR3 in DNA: TGCAGTGCTAGTGGGCCGGGTAGCGGGAGAGTCGCATCGAACACAGATACGCAGTATTTT.

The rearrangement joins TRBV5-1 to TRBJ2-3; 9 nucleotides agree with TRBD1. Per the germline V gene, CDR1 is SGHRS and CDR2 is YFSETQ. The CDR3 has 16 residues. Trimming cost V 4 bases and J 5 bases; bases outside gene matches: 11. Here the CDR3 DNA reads TGCGCCAGCAGCCCCCCCAGGACAGGGGATGTAGATACGCAGTATTTT. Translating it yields CASSPPRTGDVDTQYF.

The CDR3 loop is CASSSPGQNTDTQYF. For the CDR3, the DNA is TGTGCCAGCAGTTCACCGGGACAGAACACAGATACGCAGTATTTT. The chain carries TRBV6-6 and TRBJ2-3; 7 positions match TRBD1. The CDR3 covers 15 residues. Looked up from germline, CDR1 is MNHNY and CDR2 is SVGAGI (reference sequence). Trimming removed 4 bases from V and 2 bases from J; junction bases left unmatched: 6.

CDR3 sequence reads: CASSLKGAYGYTF. CDR3 nucleotides: TGTGCCAGCAGTTTAAAGGGGGCCTATGGCTACACCTTC. The chain has TRBV27 and TRBJ1-2, with 7 bases aligning to TRBD1. Losses at the gene ends were 2 bases for V and 4 bases for J; bases not matched to a gene: 1. In germline, CDR1 is MNHEY, CDR2 SMNVEV (reference sequence). This CDR3 region has 13 residues.

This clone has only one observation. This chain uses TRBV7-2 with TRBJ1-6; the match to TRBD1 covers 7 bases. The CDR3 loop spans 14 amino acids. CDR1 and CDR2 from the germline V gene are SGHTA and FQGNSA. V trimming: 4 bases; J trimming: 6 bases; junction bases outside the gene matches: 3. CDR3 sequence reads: CASSSTGINSPLHF. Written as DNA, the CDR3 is TGTGCCAGCAGCTCGACAGGGATTAATTCACCCCTCCACTTT.

The CDR3, as DNA: TGTGCCAGCCGCCCGGGACAGGGGGCTGACTATGGCTACACCTTC. Protein: CASRPGQGADYGYTF. The chain joins TRBV18 to TRBJ1-2, with 12 positions matching TRBD1. Germline V lookup: CDR1 KGHSH, CDR2 LQKENI. The CDR3 totals 15 residues. V dropped 8 bases and J dropped 3; count of bases not matched to a gene: 7.

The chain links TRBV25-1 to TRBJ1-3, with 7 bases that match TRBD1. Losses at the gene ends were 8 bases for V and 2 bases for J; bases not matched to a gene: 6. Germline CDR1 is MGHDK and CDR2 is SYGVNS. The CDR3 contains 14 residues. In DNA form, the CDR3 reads TGTGCCAGCTCTCCAGGGGGAACTGGAAACACCATATATTTT. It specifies CASSPGGTGNTIYF.

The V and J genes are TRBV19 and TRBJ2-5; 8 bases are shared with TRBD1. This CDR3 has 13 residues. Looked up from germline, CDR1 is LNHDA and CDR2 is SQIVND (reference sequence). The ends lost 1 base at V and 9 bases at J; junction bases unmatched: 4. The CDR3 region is CASSIGEQGAQYF. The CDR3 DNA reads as TGTGCCAGTAGTATAGGGGAACAGGGGGCCCAGTACTTC.

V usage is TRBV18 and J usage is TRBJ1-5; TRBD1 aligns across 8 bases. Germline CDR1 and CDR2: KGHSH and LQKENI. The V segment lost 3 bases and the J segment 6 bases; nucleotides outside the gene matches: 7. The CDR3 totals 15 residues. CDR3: CASSPTGGGIQPQHF. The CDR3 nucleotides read TGTGCCAGCTCACCCACAGGGGGGGGAATTCAGCCCCAGCATTTT. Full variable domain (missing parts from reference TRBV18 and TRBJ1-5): NAGVMQNPRHLVRRRGQEARLRCSPMKGHSHVYWYRQLPEEGLKFMVYLQKENIIDESGMPKERFSAEFPKEGPSILRIQQVVRGDSAAYFCASSPTGGGIQPQHFGDGTRLSIL.

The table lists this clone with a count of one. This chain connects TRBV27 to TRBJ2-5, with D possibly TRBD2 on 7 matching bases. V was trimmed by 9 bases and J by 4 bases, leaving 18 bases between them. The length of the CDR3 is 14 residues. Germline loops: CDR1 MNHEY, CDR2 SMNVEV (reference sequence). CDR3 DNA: TGTGCCAGTTTTTCGCGGGGGCCGGGAGAGACCCAGTACTTC. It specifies CASFSRGPGETQYF.

The CDR3 loop is CASRLINGYTF. CDR3 coding DNA: TGTGCCAGCAGACTTATCAATGGCTACACCTTC. The chain has TRBV28 and TRBJ1-2; D is unresolved. The V gene's germline CDR1 is MDHEN and CDR2 SYDVKM. The CDR3 consists of 11 residues. Trimming took off 6 bases at V and 6 bases at J, with 8 bases between the two ends.

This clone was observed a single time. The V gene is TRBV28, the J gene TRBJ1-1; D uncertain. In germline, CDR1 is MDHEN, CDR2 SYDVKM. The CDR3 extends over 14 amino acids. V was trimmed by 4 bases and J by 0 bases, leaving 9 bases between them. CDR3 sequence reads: CASSSVGLNTEAFF. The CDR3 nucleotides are TGTGCCAGCAGTTCAGTCGGGTTGAACACTGAAGCTTTCTTT.

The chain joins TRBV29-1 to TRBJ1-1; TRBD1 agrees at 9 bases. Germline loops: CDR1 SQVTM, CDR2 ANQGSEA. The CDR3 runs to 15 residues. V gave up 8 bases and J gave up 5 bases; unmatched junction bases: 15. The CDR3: CSPHLRTGGWTEAFF. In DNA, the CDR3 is TGCAGCCCTCACCTCCGAACAGGGGGCTGGACTGAAGCTTTCTTT.

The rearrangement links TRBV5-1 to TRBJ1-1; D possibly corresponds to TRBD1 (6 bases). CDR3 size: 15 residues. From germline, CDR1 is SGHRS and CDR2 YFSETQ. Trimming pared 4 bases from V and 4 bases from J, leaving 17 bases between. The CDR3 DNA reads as TGCGCCAGCAGCCCTACAGGGTGGGGGGGCACTGAAGCTTTCTTT. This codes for CASSPTGWGGTEAFF.

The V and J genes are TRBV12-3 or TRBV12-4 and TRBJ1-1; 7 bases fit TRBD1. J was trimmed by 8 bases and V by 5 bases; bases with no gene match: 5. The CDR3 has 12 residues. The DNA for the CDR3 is TGTGCCAGCAGTCCAATGGACAGGGAAGCTTTCTTT. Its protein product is CASSPMDREAFF.

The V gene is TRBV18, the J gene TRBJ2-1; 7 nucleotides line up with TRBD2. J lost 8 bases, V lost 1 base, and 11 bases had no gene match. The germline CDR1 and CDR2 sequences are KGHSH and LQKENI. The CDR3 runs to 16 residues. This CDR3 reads CASSPRYDGRRDEQFF. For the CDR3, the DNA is TGTGCCAGCTCACCACGGTATGACGGGAGGAGGGATGAGCAGTTCTTC.

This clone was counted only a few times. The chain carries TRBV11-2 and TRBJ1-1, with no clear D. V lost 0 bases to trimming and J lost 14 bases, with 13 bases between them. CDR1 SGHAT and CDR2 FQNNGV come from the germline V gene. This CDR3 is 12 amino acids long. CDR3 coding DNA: TGTGCCAGCAGCTTAGACAGGCTTCATATCTTCTTT. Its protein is CASSLDRLHIFF.